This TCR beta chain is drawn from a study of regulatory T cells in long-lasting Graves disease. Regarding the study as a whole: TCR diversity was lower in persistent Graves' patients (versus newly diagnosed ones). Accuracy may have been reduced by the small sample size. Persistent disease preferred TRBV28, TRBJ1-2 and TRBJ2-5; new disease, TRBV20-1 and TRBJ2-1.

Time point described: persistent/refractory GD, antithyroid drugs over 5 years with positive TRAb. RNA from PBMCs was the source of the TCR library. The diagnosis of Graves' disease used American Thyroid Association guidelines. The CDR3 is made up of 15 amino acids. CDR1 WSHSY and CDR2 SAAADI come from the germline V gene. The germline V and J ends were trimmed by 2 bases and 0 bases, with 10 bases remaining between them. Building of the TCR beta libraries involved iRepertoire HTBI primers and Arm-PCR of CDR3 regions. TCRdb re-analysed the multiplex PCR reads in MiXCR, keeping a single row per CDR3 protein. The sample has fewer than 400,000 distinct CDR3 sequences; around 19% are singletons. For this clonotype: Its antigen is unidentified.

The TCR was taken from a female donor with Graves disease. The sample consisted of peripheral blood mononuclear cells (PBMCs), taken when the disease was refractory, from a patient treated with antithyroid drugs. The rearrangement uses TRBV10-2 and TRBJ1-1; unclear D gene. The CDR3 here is CASSEIGRVNTEAFF. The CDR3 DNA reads TGCGCCAGCAGTGAGATAGGGAGGGTGAACACTGAAGCTTTCTTT.